The 24 T cell receptor beta chains below all came from one sample that was sequenced in a study of tumor-infiltrating lymphocytes in localized non-small cell lung cancer. Produced via immunoSEQ multiplex PCR; TCRdb's table is partial and in-frame only. The sample consists of 13,000 or so clones, 65% to 85% of them appearing once. The sequencing input was lung tumor tissue. Every receptor here comes from a human donor with non-small cell lung cancer.

This clone has a single count. J is TRBJ1-5 and V is TRBV5-1, with a tentative D call TRBD1 (5 bases). Germline CDR1 SGHRS, CDR2 YFSETQ. The ends were cut back, 4 bases at V and 3 bases at J, with 17 bases in the middle. The CDR3 runs 16 residues. In DNA, the CDR3 is TGCGCCAGCAGCCCGGGTAGCGGGGGGTACAATCAGCCCCAGCATTTT. Its translation is CASSPGSGGYNQPQHF.

This sequence joins TRBV19 and TRBJ1-2, with 7 bases matching TRBD1. Germline V lookup: CDR1 LNHDA, CDR2 SQIVND (reference sequence). V lost 2 bases, J lost 8 bases, and 8 bases stayed unmatched. The length of the CDR3 is 14 residues. The CDR3 bases are TGTGCCAGTAGTATATCCCCAGGGGGGTACGGCTACACCTTC. Translating it yields CASSISPGGYGYTF.

V gene TRBV27 combines with J gene TRBJ2-1, with 10 nucleotides matching TRBD1. The CDR3 consists of 18 residues. J gave up 6 bases and V 0 bases, and 11 bases lay outside the gene matches. The germline gives CDR1 MNHEY, CDR2 SMNVEV (reference sequence). In DNA form, the CDR3 reads TGTGCCAGCAGTTTATCCCGACGGACAGGGGGGATGATCAATGAGCAGTTCTTC. This codes for CASSLSRRTGGMINEQFF.

This chain connects TRBV12-5 to TRBJ1-2; D possibly corresponds to TRBD1 (5 bases). Germline-derived CDR1 and CDR2 are LGHNT and FRNRAP. The CDR3 covers 17 residues. V lost 6 bases to trimming and J lost 3 bases, with 23 bases between them. CDR3 loop: CASGVATHRGTDYGYTF. The CDR3 bases are TGTGCTAGTGGAGTAGCGACCCACCGCGGGACGGACTATGGCTACACCTTC. Together with reference TRBV12-5 and TRBJ1-2, the CDR3 gives the full variable domain: DARVTQTPRHKVTEMGQEVTMRCQPILGHNTVFWYRQTMMQGLELLAYFRNRAPLDDSGMPKDRFSAEMPDATLATLKIQPSEPRDSAVYFCASGVATHRGTDYGYTFGSGTRLTVV.

This chain connects TRBV18 to TRBJ2-1; D call uncertain. Germline CDR1 KGHSH, CDR2 LQKENI. The CDR3 runs to 14 residues. Trimming left V 3 bases short and J 8 bases short, with 14 bases between. In DNA, the CDR3 is TGTGCCAGCTCACCGGGTTCGCCCGTCGATGAGCAGTTCTTC. This gives the protein CASSPGSPVDEQFF.

This chain connects TRBV7-2 to TRBJ1-1; D ambiguous. Germline V gives CDR1 SGHTA, CDR2 FQGNSA. The CDR3 totals 13 residues. Trimming cost V 5 bases and J 2 bases, with 9 bases left between them. The CDR3 region has the DNA TGTGCCAGCAGCCCGAGTTCTAACACTGAAGCTTTCTTT. It yields the protein CASSPSSNTEAFF.

In its sample, this clone was seen once. CDR3 sequence (DNA): TGTGCCATCAGTGACTCGGGGGGGCACGGCGGGGAGCTGTTTTTT. This translates into CAISDSGGHGGELFF. V is TRBV10-3 and J is TRBJ2-2, with TRBD2 identical over 8 bases. Germline V gene data show CDR1 as ENHRY and CDR2 as SYGVKD. V shed 3 bases and J 7 bases; nucleotides not matched to a gene: 7. The CDR3 has 15 residues.

The V and J genes are TRBV7-6 and TRBJ2-3; 7 bases are shared with TRBD2. This CDR3 comprises 16 residues. Germline V CDR1 and CDR2: SGHVS, FNYEAQ. The J segment lost 5 bases and the V segment lost 1 base, leaving 9 bases of the junction unmatched. The CDR3 spells CASSLEGTWEGDTQYF. The CDR3 region has the DNA TGTGCCAGCAGCTTAGAGGGGACCTGGGAGGGAGATACGCAGTATTTT.

This clone was observed once. CDR3 sequence (DNA): TGCGCCAGCAGCCAAGACCTCCCTGGGAGGGTTGGCTACACCTTC. Its translation is CASSQDLPGRVGYTF. This chain joins TRBV4-1 and TRBJ1-2; no reliable D call. The CDR3 runs 15 residues. Germline CDR1 MGHRA, CDR2 YSYEKL. Trimming shortened V by 0 bases and J by 7 bases, and 15 bases separated the two germline ends.

V gene TRBV7-9 combines with J gene TRBJ1-1; 10 bases align to TRBD1. V shed 4 bases and J 5 bases; nucleotides not matched to a gene: 4. The CDR3 runs 14 residues. Germline CDR1 and CDR2: SEHNR and FQNEAQ (reference sequence). The chain's CDR3 is CASSSWTGGTEAFF. Here the CDR3 DNA reads TGTGCCAGCAGCTCGTGGACAGGGGGAACTGAAGCTTTCTTT.

This chain uses TRBV18 with TRBJ1-1; a weak D match, TRBD1 (6 bases). V shed 3 bases and J shed 0 bases, with 17 bases lying between them. CDR3 length: 17 amino acids. Looked up from germline, CDR1 is KGHSH and CDR2 is LQKENI. In DNA, the CDR3 is TGTGCCAGCTCACCTTCGGTCGGACAGATCATGAACACTGAAGCTTTCTTT. Encoded protein: CASSPSVGQIMNTEAFF.

This clone was seen only a few times. The rearrangement uses TRBV5-6 and TRBJ2-1; D not certain. The ends were cut back, 7 bases at V and 2 bases at J, with 10 bases in the middle. CDR3 size: 13 residues. Germline V CDR1 and CDR2: SGHDT, YYEEEE. The DNA of the CDR3 is TGTGCCAGCTCCGCAGGAACCTACAATGAGCAGTTCTTC. This translates into CASSAGTYNEQFF.

The gene calls are TRBV9 and TRBJ2-2; TRBD1 agrees at 7 bases. Germline V lookup: CDR1 SGDLS, CDR2 YYNGEE. V gave up 4 bases and J gave up 6 bases; unmatched junction bases: 3. The CDR3 extends over 13 amino acids. Here the CDR3 DNA reads TGTGCCAGCAGCCTAGGGGGCTCCGGGGAGCTGTTTTTT. As protein: CASSLGGSGELFF. Filled out from reference TRBV9 and TRBJ2-2, the complete variable domain reads DSGVTQTPKHLITATGQRVTLRCSPRSGDLSVYWYQQSLDQGLQFLIQYYNGEERAKGNILERFSAQQFPDLHSELNLSSLELGDSALYFCASSLGGSGELFFGEGSRLTVL.

This rearrangement joins TRBV5-4 to TRBJ1-2; a possible D gene is TRBD1 (5 bases). V lost 2 bases to trimming and J lost 7 bases, with 15 bases between them. This CDR3 has 14 residues. Germline CDR1 reads SGHNT; CDR2 reads YYREEE (reference sequence). The CDR3 DNA is TGTGCCAGCAGCTTCCGGGGACCGACTACTGGCTACACCTTC. Translated: CASSFRGPTTGYTF.

The table lists this clone with a few counts. V gene TRBV7-9 combines with J gene TRBJ2-7, with 10 bases matching TRBD1. The CDR3 covers 14 residues. The germline CDR1 and CDR2 sequences are SEHNR and FQNEAQ (reference sequence). The ends lost 3 bases at V and 6 bases at J; junction bases unmatched: 5. Here the CDR3 reads CASSFLGQGVEQYF. Here the CDR3 DNA reads TGTGCCAGCAGCTTTCTAGGACAGGGGGTCGAGCAGTACTTC.

The V gene is TRBV11-2, the J gene TRBJ1-1, with a tentative D call TRBD1 (6 bases). The germline CDR1 and CDR2 sequences are SGHAT and FQNNGV. The CDR3 has 12 amino acids. The CDR3 DNA reads TGTGCGTCCATCAAGGGGGGCACTGAAGCTTTCTTT. It translates to CASIKGGTEAFF.

This chain links TRBV6-1 with TRBJ1-2; D is undetermined. V shed 4 bases and J shed 0 bases, with 0 bases lying between them. In germline, CDR1 is MNHNS, CDR2 SASEGT. The CDR3 extends over 11 amino acids. The CDR3 DNA reads as TGTGCCAGCAGTGCTAACTATGGCTACACCTTC. Protein: CASSANYGYTF.

J is TRBJ2-1 and V is TRBV7-2, with D tentatively TRBD1 or TRBD2 (6 bases each). Germline loops: CDR1 SGHTA, CDR2 FQGNSA. Deletions cut 5 bases from V and 11 bases from J, with 16 bases between. The CDR3 length is 13 residues. CDR3 protein: CASSPGEDRQQFF. CDR3 coding DNA: TGTGCCAGCAGCCCAGGGGAGGACAGACAGCAGTTCTTC.

V and J are TRBV11-2 and TRBJ1-5; D remains unclear. V was trimmed by 4 bases and J by 2 bases, leaving 6 bases between them. This CDR3 is built from 13 residues. Germline V gene data show CDR1 as SGHAT and CDR2 as FQNNGV. The CDR3 loop reads CASSSGGNQPQHF. The CDR3 DNA reads TGTGCCAGCAGCTCCGGCGGCAATCAGCCCCAGCATTTT.

The chain recombines TRBV11-3 with TRBJ2-1, with 8 bases matching TRBD2. The CDR3 runs to 15 residues. The V and J ends lost 3 bases and 4 bases, in that order; junction bases with no gene match: 5. Germline V lookup: CDR1 SGHNT, CDR2 YENEEA. The CDR3 nucleotides are TGTGCCAGCAGCTTTCGCGGGGGGATTTACAATGAGCAGTTCTTC. It codes for CASSFRGGIYNEQFF.

The chain uses TRBV29-1 and TRBJ1-5; D perhaps matches TRBD1 (5 bases). Deletions cut 4 bases from V and 2 bases from J, with 9 bases between. From germline, CDR1 is SQVTM and CDR2 ANQGSEA. The CDR3 is 13 residues long. The CDR3 spells CSVGGGGNQPQHF. DNA of the CDR3: TGCAGCGTTGGCGGGGGGGGCAATCAGCCCCAGCATTTT.

The V gene is TRBV5-8, the J gene TRBJ2-7, with 8 bases aligning to TRBD1. The CDR3 runs to 14 residues. The germline V gene encodes CDR1 SGHTS and CDR2 YDEGEE. Unmatched junction bases numbered 3, after V lost 4 bases and J lost 0 bases. This chain's CDR3 is CASSRTGSSYEQYF. The CDR3 coding sequence is TGTGCCAGCAGCCGGACAGGGAGCTCCTACGAGCAGTACTTC.

The chain uses TRBV9 and TRBJ1-3; the D is unclear. V shed 4 bases and J shed 0 bases, with 8 bases lying between them. Germline CDR1 reads SGDLS; CDR2 reads YYNGEE. CDR3 size: 14 residues. The CDR3 protein is CASSRSSSGNTIYF. As DNA, the CDR3 is TGTGCCAGCAGCCGCTCCTCCTCTGGAAACACCATATATTTT.

The chain is built from TRBV5-6 and TRBJ1-5; the D gene is possibly TRBD1 (6 bases). The V gene lost 2 bases and the J gene lost 2 bases, with 17 bases spanning the gap. In germline, CDR1 is SGHDT, CDR2 YYEEEE. The CDR3 loop spans 17 amino acids. CDR3 in DNA: TGTGCCAGCAGCTTTTGGAGGACAGCACCAGGCAATCAGCCCCAGCATTTT. This gives the protein CASSFWRTAPGNQPQHF.